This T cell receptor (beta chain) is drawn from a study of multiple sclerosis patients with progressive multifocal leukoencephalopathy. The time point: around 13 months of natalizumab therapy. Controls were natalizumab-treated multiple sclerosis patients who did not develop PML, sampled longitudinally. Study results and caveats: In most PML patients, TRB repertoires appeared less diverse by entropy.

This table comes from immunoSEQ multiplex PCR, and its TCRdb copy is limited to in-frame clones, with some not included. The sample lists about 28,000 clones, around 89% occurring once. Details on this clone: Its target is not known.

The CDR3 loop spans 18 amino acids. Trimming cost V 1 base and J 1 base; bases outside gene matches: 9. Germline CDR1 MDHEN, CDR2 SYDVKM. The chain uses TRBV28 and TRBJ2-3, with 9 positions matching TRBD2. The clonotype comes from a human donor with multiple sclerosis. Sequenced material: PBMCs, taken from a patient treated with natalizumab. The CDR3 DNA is TGTGCCAGCAGTTTATACTTCAGGGGACTAGCTGGCACAGATACGCAGTATTTT. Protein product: CASSLYFRGLAGTDTQYF.